Below, 32 T cell receptor beta chains from the same sample are listed, as sequenced in a study of T cell repertoires in cytomegalovirus infection. Which antigens these TCRs recognize remains unknown. Each CDR3 protein gets one entry after TCRdb re-called the reads with MiXCR. This sample has some 700,000 distinct CDR3 sequences, with 30% to 35% found just once. The sequenced sample was cultured PBMCs, obtained from culture after CMV antigen stimulation. Receptor source: a human donor in good health (CMV status not recorded). Some clones in this sample may be carry-over from other donors' samples.

The chain couples TRBV6-6 to TRBJ1-2, with D maybe TRBD1 (5 bases). CDR3 length: 13 amino acids. Germline CDR1 reads MNHNY; CDR2 reads SVGAGI (reference sequence). The V and J ends lost 2 bases and 6 bases respectively, with 10 bases between them. The CDR3 coding sequence is TGTGCCAGCAGTTACGCAGGGTGGAATGGCTACACCTTC. Translated: CASSYAGWNGYTF.

In its sample, this clonotype was seen a few times. The rearrangement links TRBV10-3 to TRBJ2-5, with 10 bases matching TRBD2. Germline V gene sequence: CDR1 ENHRY, CDR2 SYGVKD. This CDR3 has 16 residues. V dropped 2 bases and J dropped 4; count of bases not matched to a gene: 7. CDR3 coding DNA: TGTGCCATCAGTGAGGGTAGCGGGGGGTCGGGAGAGACCCAGTACTTC. Translation gives CAISEGSGGSGETQYF.

The CDR3 nucleotides are TGTGCCAGCTCACCCCGACAGGGGTCCTGGGAGACCCAGTACTTC. Its protein is CASSPRQGSWETQYF. V usage is TRBV18 and J usage is TRBJ2-5, with 8 bases identical to TRBD1. The CDR3 has 15 amino acids. V dropped 3 bases and J dropped 5; count of bases not matched to a gene: 8. From germline, CDR1 is KGHSH and CDR2 LQKENI.

The CDR3 sequence is CASSLGGGAAEVYEQYF. DNA for the CDR3: TGTGCCAGCAGTTTAGGGGGGGGGGCTGCTGAGGTCTACGAGCAGTACTTC. The chain carries TRBV27 and TRBJ2-7, with D perhaps TRBD2 (7 bases). CDR1 is MNHEY and CDR2 is SMNVEV in the germline V gene (reference sequence). V was clipped by 2 bases and J by 3 bases, with 20 bases between them. The CDR3 has 17 amino acids.

The sample holds a few counts of this clonotype. The DNA of the CDR3 is TGTGCCAGCAGCCCGCGACAGTGGAGCTCCTACAATGAGCAGTTCTTC. Protein: CASSPRQWSSYNEQFF. This chain connects TRBV9 to TRBJ2-1, with D tentatively TRBD1 (5 bases). Germline V CDR1 and CDR2: SGDLS, YYNGEE. The V end lost 4 bases, the J end lost 0 bases, and 14 bases lay between the germline ends. The CDR3 has 16 residues.

This chain connects TRBV14 to TRBJ1-1; D gene unclear. This CDR3 is built from 15 residues. Trimming pared 2 bases from V and 3 bases from J, leaving 13 bases between. CDR1 and CDR2 from the germline V gene are SGHDN and FVKESK. CDR3: CASSQRAGSYTEAFF. The CDR3 DNA reads as TGTGCCAGCAGCCAAAGGGCCGGGAGTTACACTGAAGCTTTCTTT.

This clonotype has only a few counts. This CDR3 reads CAIDGATFPLHF. CDR3 bases: TGCGCCATCGACGGGGCAACTTTTCCCCTCCACTTT. The chain is built from TRBV10-2 and TRBJ1-6; D perhaps matches TRBD1 (5 bases). The germline V gene has CDR1 WSHSY and CDR2 SAAADI. The germline V and J ends were trimmed by 10 bases and 13 bases, with 17 bases remaining between them. This CDR3 is 12 amino acids long.

There are a few counts of this clonotype. The chain joins TRBV27 to TRBJ2-2; tentatively, D is TRBD1 (5 bases). V was trimmed by 3 bases and J by 4 bases, leaving 18 bases between them. Germline V gene data show CDR1 as MNHEY and CDR2 as SMNVEV (reference sequence). The CDR3 spans 17 residues. CDR3 residues: CASSLGRVIFGTGELFF. In DNA form, the CDR3 reads TGTGCCAGCAGTTTGGGCAGGGTTATATTTGGCACCGGGGAGCTGTTTTTT.

The gene calls are TRBV6-2 or TRBV6-3 and TRBJ1-6, with 11 bases fitting TRBD1. Germline lookup yields CDR1 MNHEY and CDR2 SVGEGT. The CDR3 sequence is 20 residues long. V trimming: 2 bases; J trimming: 7 bases; junction bases outside the gene matches: 16. CDR3 coding DNA: TGTGCCAGCAGTTACCCTGCTCCGGGACAGGGGGAGTGGATGAATTCACCCCTCCACTTT. The encoded protein is CASSYPAPGQGEWMNSPLHF.

This clonotype has more than one count but fewer than ten. The chain is built from TRBV4-1 and TRBJ2-5; D gene uncertain. Trimming stripped 4 bases from V and 3 bases from J, with 12 bases between. CDR1 and CDR2 (germline): MGHRA, YSYEKL. This CDR3 is 14 amino acids long. The CDR3 DNA reads as TGCGCCAGCAGCCCCCGGATAGCAGAAGAGACCCAGTACTTC. Its translation is CASSPRIAEETQYF.

V and J are TRBV7-2 and TRBJ2-3; possibly TRBD2 for D (6 bases). V shed 5 bases and J shed 1 base, with 13 bases lying between them. The length of the CDR3 is 15 residues. Looked up from germline, CDR1 is SGHTA and CDR2 is FQGNSA. CDR3 sequence: CASSHTSPGTDTQYF. CDR3 nucleotide sequence: TGTGCCAGCAGCCATACTAGCCCAGGCACAGATACGCAGTATTTT.

The rearrangement uses TRBV27 and TRBJ2-7; perhaps TRBD2 as D (5 bases). V lost 4 bases and J 7 bases, leaving 11 bases between the germline ends. This CDR3 is built from 12 residues. The germline V gene has CDR1 MNHEY and CDR2 SMNVEV (reference sequence). CDR3 nucleotide sequence: TGTGCCAGCAGTTCCGGAGGTAGGGAGCAGTACTTC. This codes for CASSSGGREQYF.

This clonotype was recorded many times. The rearrangement joins TRBV7-2 to TRBJ2-3, with 11 bases matching TRBD2. Germline CDR1 SGHTA, CDR2 FQGNSA. The V and J ends lost 5 bases and 4 bases, in that order; junction bases with no gene match: 5. This CDR3 region has 15 residues. The CDR3 region has the DNA TGTGCCAGCAGCCTTAGCGGGGGGGCCCCAGATACGCAGTATTTT. This gives the protein CASSLSGGAPDTQYF.

The V gene is TRBV20-1, the J gene TRBJ1-2, with 8 bases fitting TRBD1. Looked up from germline, CDR1 is DFQATT and CDR2 is SNEGSKA (reference sequence). The V and J ends lost 2 bases and 6 bases, in that order; junction bases with no gene match: 17. There are 17 residues in the CDR3. The CDR3: CSARTHGAPDRVDGYTF. DNA of the CDR3: TGCAGTGCTAGAACACACGGGGCCCCGGACAGGGTGGATGGCTACACCTTC.

The CDR3 region has the DNA TGTGCCAGCACTCCCTTTGTTGTAATGAACACTGAAGCTTTCTTT. This codes for CASTPFVVMNTEAFF. The genes are TRBV6-1 and TRBJ1-1; D gene uncertain. Germline CDR1 MNHNS, CDR2 SASEGT. This CDR3 has 15 amino acids. Trimming removed 7 bases at V and 0 bases at J, with 15 bases between.

This chain links TRBV6-1 with TRBJ2-3; D is uncertain. V gave up 5 bases and J gave up 0 bases, with 9 bases separating them. The CDR3 consists of 14 residues. Per the germline V gene, CDR1 is MNHNS and CDR2 is SASEGT. The CDR3: CASSTRSSTDTQYF. As DNA, the CDR3 is TGTGCCAGCAGTACAAGGTCTAGCACAGATACGCAGTATTTT.

The rearrangement joins TRBV10-3 to TRBJ2-3; D unclear. V was cut by 9 bases and J by 2 bases, with 12 bases left in between. Germline lookup yields CDR1 ENHRY and CDR2 SYGVKD. CDR3 length: 13 residues. For the CDR3, the DNA is TGTGCCATAGGTTCAGAGACCACAGATACGCAGTATTTT. Translation gives CAIGSETTDTQYF.

The chain has TRBV3-1 and TRBJ2-7; tentatively, D is TRBD1 (5 bases). Trimming removed 0 bases from V and 2 bases from J, with 8 bases in between. The CDR3 covers 14 residues. The germline gives CDR1 LGHDT, CDR2 YNNKEL (reference sequence). The CDR3 protein is CASSQEWGPYEQYF. The CDR3 region has the DNA TGTGCCAGCAGCCAAGAATGGGGCCCCTACGAGCAGTACTTC.

This clonotype has a handful of counts. CDR3 amino acids: CASSTRQGLGSGNTIYF. The CDR3 DNA follows: TGTGCCAGCAGTACCCGACAGGGGTTGGGCTCTGGAAACACCATATATTTT. This chain uses TRBV28 with TRBJ1-3, with 8 bases identical to TRBD1. The V and J ends lost 5 bases and 0 bases, in that order; junction bases with no gene match: 9. Per the germline V gene, CDR1 is MDHEN and CDR2 is SYDVKM. This CDR3 has 17 residues.

This clonotype was counted at least ten times. J is TRBJ1-5 and V is TRBV7-2; TRBD1 matches at 7 bases. The V and J ends lost 5 bases and 5 bases, in that order; junction bases with no gene match: 9. CDR1 SGHTA and CDR2 FQGNSA come from the germline V gene. The CDR3 has 15 amino acids. The CDR3 coding sequence is TGTGCCAGCAGCAAACGACAGGGATTCGATCAGCCCCAGCATTTT. Protein product: CASSKRQGFDQPQHF.

This chain connects TRBV4-1 to TRBJ2-1, with D perhaps TRBD2 (5 bases). The CDR3 runs to 14 residues. The germline V gene encodes CDR1 MGHRA and CDR2 YSYEKL. V was cut by 6 bases and J by 8 bases, with 17 bases left in between. Here the CDR3 reads CASRPRGLGYEQFF. The CDR3 DNA follows: TGCGCCAGCAGGCCTCGAGGGCTAGGGTATGAGCAGTTCTTC.

The sample holds a few counts of this clonotype. The gene calls are TRBV12-3 or TRBV12-4 and TRBJ2-5; D possibly corresponds to TRBD1 (6 bases). Trimming pared 8 bases from V and 4 bases from J, leaving 14 bases between. The CDR3 consists of 13 residues. The CDR3 nucleotides are TGTGCCAGCTTGAGGGGGAATGGAGAGACCCAGTACTTC. This gives the protein CASLRGNGETQYF.

This chain joins TRBV19 and TRBJ1-6; a weak D match, TRBD1 (6 bases). CDR1 and CDR2 (germline): LNHDA, SQIVND (reference sequence). The CDR3 is 14 amino acids. V was shortened by 5 bases and J by 9 bases, with 14 bases between the two germline ends. The CDR3 nucleotides are TGTGCCAGTAGTTTTCGGCAGGGGATTTCACCCCTCCACTTT. Translated: CASSFRQGISPLHF.

The V call is TRBV29-1, the J call TRBJ1-2; D unresolved. The length of the CDR3 is 14 residues. The germline V gene has CDR1 SQVTM and CDR2 ANQGSEA. V shed 2 bases and J shed 4 bases, with 14 bases lying between them. The CDR3 region is CSVEPRAGPYGYTF. In DNA form, the CDR3 reads TGCAGCGTTGAACCCCGGGCCGGGCCCTATGGCTACACCTTC.

This clonotype was recorded a few times. The rearrangement joins TRBV7-2 to TRBJ1-2, with 10 bases aligning to TRBD1. This CDR3 has 14 amino acids. Germline values: CDR1 SGHTA, CDR2 FQGNSA. V was clipped by 4 bases and J by 8 bases; unmatched bases: 7. In DNA, the CDR3 is TGTGCCAGCAGCTGGAGGGACAGGGGAGGCGGCTACACCTTC. It encodes CASSWRDRGGGYTF.

At least ten counts were recorded for this clonotype. CDR3 nucleotides: TGTGCCAGCAGCCAGCCGGATAATACGCAGTATTTT. It codes for CASSQPDNTQYF. The V and J genes are TRBV7-6 and TRBJ2-3; D is unclear. The CDR3 runs 12 residues. From germline, CDR1 is SGHVS and CDR2 FNYEAQ. The V end was cut by 5 bases, the J end by 7 bases, with 10 bases between.

This clonotype was seen a few times. CDR3 loop: CASSRTSGGLREQYF. The CDR3 region has the DNA TGTGCCAGCAGCCGTACTAGCGGGGGCCTCAGGGAGCAGTACTTC. The gene calls are TRBV7-2 and TRBJ2-7, with 11 nucleotides matching TRBD2. The CDR3 covers 15 residues. Germline V lookup: CDR1 SGHTA, CDR2 FQGNSA. V was clipped by 5 bases and J by 7 bases; unmatched bases: 10.

The gene calls are TRBV20-1 and TRBJ2-3; D may be TRBD2 (6 bases). The germline CDR1 and CDR2 sequences are DFQATT and SNEGSKA (reference sequence). The CDR3 consists of 13 residues. V was trimmed by 3 bases and J by 6 bases, leaving 13 bases between them. The CDR3 region is CSASRSGVDTQYF. The CDR3 DNA is TGCAGTGCTAGTCGGTCGGGGGTGGATACGCAGTATTTT.

This clonotype came up many times. This chain uses TRBV11-2 with TRBJ1-1; TRBD1 might be the D (5 bases). Trimming stripped 5 bases from V and 4 bases from J, with 11 bases between. Germline CDR1 is SGHAT and CDR2 is FQNNGV. CDR3 length: 13 amino acids. Here the CDR3 reads CASSAQGSTEAFF. In DNA, the CDR3 is TGTGCCAGCAGCGCCCAGGGATCCACTGAAGCTTTCTTT.

This clonotype has more than one count but fewer than ten. J is TRBJ1-1 and V is TRBV7-2; D gene unclear. The CDR3 is 14 residues long. The V end lost 3 bases, the J end lost 5 bases, and 13 bases lay between the germline ends. In germline, CDR1 is SGHTA, CDR2 FQGNSA. This CDR3 reads CASSFSGRGTEAFF. The CDR3 DNA reads TGTGCCAGCAGCTTCTCTGGCCGGGGAACTGAAGCTTTCTTT.

A remark on this clonotype: Given the absence of the conserved phenylalanine or tryptophan at the CDR3 end, a read error is likely. The V and J genes are TRBV5-4 and TRBJ2-3; D ambiguous. The length of the CDR3 is 16 residues. CDR1 is SGHNT, CDR2 YYREEE, per germline (reference sequence). V shed 3 bases and J shed 2 bases, with 16 bases lying between them. The CDR3 coding sequence is TGTGCCAGCAGCTCCTCATCCGTAAGAAACACAGATACGCAGTATATT. This gives the protein CASSSSSVRNTDTQYI.

This clonotype was counted only a few times. The rearrangement links TRBV19 to TRBJ2-1, with D unclear. There are 17 residues in the CDR3. Looked up from germline, CDR1 is LNHDA and CDR2 is SQIVND (reference sequence). V lost 1 base, J lost 5 bases, and 18 bases lay in between. The CDR3 DNA reads as TGTGCCAGTAGTATAGGTCTCAGATCGACTTTCCACAATGAGCAGTTCTTC. It is translated as CASSIGLRSTFHNEQFF.